The rows below give T cell receptor beta chains drawn from one sample of a study of brain T cells in children with intractable seizures. Only in-frame clones appear in the TCRdb table, and some are missing; sequencing was by immunoSEQ multiplex PCR. The sample yields 50,000 to 80,000 clones, around 95% seen once. The sequences come from peripheral blood, collected at surgery. Every receptor here comes from a boy under three years old with focal cortical dysplasia and intractable seizures. The CDR3 runs from the conserved cysteine through the conserved F or W. Fields, in order: CDR3 DNA, CDR3 protein, J gene, V gene, D gene, clone size. The D gene is left open where the match is weak. The size of a clone is reported for some rows only, either as once, few or many, or as a class for expanded clones.

DNA: TGCGCCAGCAGCTTGGCTAGCGGGGGGTCCCAAGAGACCCAGTACTTC; CDR3: CASSLASGGSQETQYF; J: TRBJ2-5; V: TRBV5-1; D: TRBD2; size: .
DNA: TGTGCCAGCAGTGAAGCAGAAGGGATAGAGACCCAGTACTTC; CDR3: CASSEAEGIETQYF; J: TRBJ2-5; V: TRBV2; D: .; size: .
DNA: TGCAGCGTTGTGGGGTGGGGGGGGCCCACAGATACGCAGTATTTT; CDR3: CSVVGWGGPTDTQYF; J: TRBJ2-3; V: TRBV29-1; D: .; size: .
DNA: TGTGCCAGCAGCTTAGATAGGGGACTGTACAATGAGCAGTTCTTC; CDR3: CASSLDRGLYNEQFF; J: TRBJ2-1; V: TRBV11-3; D: .; size: .
DNA: TGTGCCAGCAGCTCAGGGATTGCCAAAAACATTCAGTACTTC; CDR3: CASSSGIAKNIQYF; J: TRBJ2-4; V: TRBV7-8; D: .; size: .
DNA: TGCGCCAGCAGCTTAGGTAGCGGGAGCACAGATACGCAGTATTTT; CDR3: CASSLGSGSTDTQYF; J: TRBJ2-3; V: TRBV5-1; D: TRBD2; size: once
DNA: TGCGCCAGCAGCTTGTATGCCTCACACGTCTATGGCTACACCTTC; CDR3: CASSLYASHVYGYTF; J: TRBJ1-2; V: TRBV5-1; D: .; size: .
DNA: TGTGCCAGCAGCCGCCCCCGGGGGTATGGCTACACCTTC; CDR3: CASSRPRGYGYTF; J: TRBJ1-2; V: TRBV3-1/TRBV3-2; D: .; size: .
DNA: TGTGCCAGCAGTTTAGATAGACAGGGGGTCTACGAGCAGTACTTC; CDR3: CASSLDRQGVYEQYF; J: TRBJ2-7; V: TRBV27; D: TRBD1; size: .
DNA: TGTGCCAGCAGTCGTACAGGGCAAGGAAACTATGGCTACACCTTC; CDR3: CASSRTGQGNYGYTF; J: TRBJ1-2; V: TRBV6-5; D: .; size: .
DNA: TGTGCCAGCAGCAACAGCGGGAGAGACGAGCAGTACTTC; CDR3: CASSNSGRDEQYF; J: TRBJ2-7; V: TRBV7-3; D: TRBD2; size: .
DNA: TGTGCCAGCAGCCTCGCCGGGGGAGGCGGGGCCGGGGAGCTGTTTTTT; CDR3: CASSLAGGGGAGELFF; J: TRBJ2-2; V: TRBV3-1/TRBV3-2; D: .; size: .
DNA: TGTGCCAGCAGCTTAGTTTCGGACACCCTCTCTGGGGCCAACGTCCTGACTTTC; CDR3: CASSLVSDTLSGANVLTF; J: TRBJ2-6; V: TRBV7-8; D: .; size: .
DNA: TGTGCCAGCAGCTTCCGTCACTTTGCAACTAATGAAAAACTGTTTTTT; CDR3: CASSFRHFATNEKLFF; J: TRBJ1-4; V: TRBV7-2; D: .; size: .
DNA: TGTGCCAGCAGTTACCTTGCGGGGGAAAATGAGCAGTTCTTC; CDR3: CASSYLAGENEQFF; J: TRBJ2-1; V: TRBV6-2/TRBV6-3; D: TRBD2; size: .
DNA: TGTGCCAGCAGCTTGGAGACTAGCGGGAGGAATAATACGCAGTATTTT; CDR3: CASSLETSGRNNTQYF; J: TRBJ2-3; V: TRBV5-4; D: TRBD2; size: .
DNA: TGTGCCAGCAGCCCTGCGACAGGGAAAACTAACTATGGCTACACCTTC; CDR3: CASSPATGKTNYGYTF; J: TRBJ1-2; V: TRBV5-6; D: TRBD1; size: .
DNA: TGTGCCACCAGCAGAGAGGGGACAGGGGAGCAGTACTTC; CDR3: CATSREGTGEQYF; J: TRBJ2-7; V: TRBV15; D: TRBD1; size: .